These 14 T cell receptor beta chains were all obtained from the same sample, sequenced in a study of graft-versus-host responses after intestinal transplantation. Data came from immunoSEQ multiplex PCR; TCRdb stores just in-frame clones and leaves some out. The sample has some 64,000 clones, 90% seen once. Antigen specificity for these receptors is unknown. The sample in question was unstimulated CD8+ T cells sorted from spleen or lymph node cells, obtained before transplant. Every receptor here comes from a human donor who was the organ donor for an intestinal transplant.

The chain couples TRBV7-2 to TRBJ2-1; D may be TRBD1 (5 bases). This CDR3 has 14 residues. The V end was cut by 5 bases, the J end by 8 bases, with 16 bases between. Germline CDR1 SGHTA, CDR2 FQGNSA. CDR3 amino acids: CASSPTASPDEQFF. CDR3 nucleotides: TGTGCCAGCAGCCCGACAGCCTCTCCTGATGAGCAGTTCTTC.

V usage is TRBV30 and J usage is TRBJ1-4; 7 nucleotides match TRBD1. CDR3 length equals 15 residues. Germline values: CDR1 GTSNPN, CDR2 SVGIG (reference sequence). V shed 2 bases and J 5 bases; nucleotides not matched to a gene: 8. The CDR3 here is CAWSSRDSWNEKLFF. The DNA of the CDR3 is TGTGCCTGGAGTTCCCGGGACAGCTGGAATGAAAAACTGTTTTTT.

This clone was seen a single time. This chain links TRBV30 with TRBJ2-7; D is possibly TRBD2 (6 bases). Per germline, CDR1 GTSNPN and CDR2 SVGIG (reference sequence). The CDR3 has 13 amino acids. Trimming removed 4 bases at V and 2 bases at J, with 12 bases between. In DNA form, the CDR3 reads TGTGCCTGGAAGCCAGCGGGCCCCTACGAGCAGTACTTC. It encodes CAWKPAGPYEQYF.

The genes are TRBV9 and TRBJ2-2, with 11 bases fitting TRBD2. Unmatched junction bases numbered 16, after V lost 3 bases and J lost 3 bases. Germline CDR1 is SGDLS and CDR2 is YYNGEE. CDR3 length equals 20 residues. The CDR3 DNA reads TGTGCCAGCAGCGGACGTCCGGGACTAGCGGCTGTGATGGACACCGGGGAGCTGTTTTTT. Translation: CASSGRPGLAAVMDTGELFF.

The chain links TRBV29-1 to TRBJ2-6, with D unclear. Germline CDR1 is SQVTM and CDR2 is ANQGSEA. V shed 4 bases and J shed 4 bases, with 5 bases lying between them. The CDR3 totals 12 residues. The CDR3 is CSVVFGANVLTF. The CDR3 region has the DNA TGCAGCGTTGTATTCGGGGCCAACGTCCTGACTTTC.

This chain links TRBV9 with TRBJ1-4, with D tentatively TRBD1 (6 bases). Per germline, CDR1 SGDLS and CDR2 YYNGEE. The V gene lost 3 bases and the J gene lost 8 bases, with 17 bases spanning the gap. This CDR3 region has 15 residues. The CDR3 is CASSAGGGLQEKLFF. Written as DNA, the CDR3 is TGTGCCAGCAGCGCGGGCGGGGGGCTACAGGAAAAACTGTTTTTT.

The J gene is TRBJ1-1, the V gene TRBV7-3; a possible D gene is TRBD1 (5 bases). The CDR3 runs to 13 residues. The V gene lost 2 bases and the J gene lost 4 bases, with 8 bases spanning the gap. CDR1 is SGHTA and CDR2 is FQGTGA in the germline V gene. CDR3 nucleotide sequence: TGTGCCAGCAGCTTATTCAGGGCCACTGAAGCTTTCTTT. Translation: CASSLFRATEAFF.

The CDR3 is CASSQGTSGVTSTDTQYF. The CDR3 region has the DNA TGTGCCAGCAGCCAAGGGACTAGCGGAGTGACTAGCACAGATACGCAGTATTTT. The chain couples TRBV5-6 to TRBJ2-3; 11 nucleotides match TRBD2. Germline CDR1 and CDR2: SGHDT and YYEEEE. The CDR3 has 18 residues. The V segment lost 4 bases and the J segment 0 bases; nucleotides outside the gene matches: 10.

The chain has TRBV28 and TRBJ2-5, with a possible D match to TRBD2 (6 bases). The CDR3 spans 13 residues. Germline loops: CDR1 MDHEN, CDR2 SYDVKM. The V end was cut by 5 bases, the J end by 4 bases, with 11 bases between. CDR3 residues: CASSRPGLETQYF. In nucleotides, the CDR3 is TGTGCCAGCAGTCGCCCGGGACTAGAGACCCAGTACTTC. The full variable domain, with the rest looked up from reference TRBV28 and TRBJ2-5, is DVKVTQSSRYLVKRTGEKVFLECVQDMDHENMFWYRQDPGLGLRLIYFSYDVKMKEKGDIPEGYSVSREKKERFSLILESASTNQTSMYLCASSRPGLETQYFGPGTRLLVL.

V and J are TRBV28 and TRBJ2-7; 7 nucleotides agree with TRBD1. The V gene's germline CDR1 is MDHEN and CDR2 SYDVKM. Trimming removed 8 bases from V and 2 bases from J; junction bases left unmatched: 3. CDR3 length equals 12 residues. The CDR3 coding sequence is TGTGCCAGCGCAGGGGGAGCCTACGAGCAGTACTTC. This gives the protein CASAGGAYEQYF.

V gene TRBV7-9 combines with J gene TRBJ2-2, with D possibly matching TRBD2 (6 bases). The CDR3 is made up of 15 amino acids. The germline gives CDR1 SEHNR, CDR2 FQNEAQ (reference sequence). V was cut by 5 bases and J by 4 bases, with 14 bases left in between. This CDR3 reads CASSAPGRLTGELFF. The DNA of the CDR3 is TGTGCCAGCAGCGCCCCGGGGAGGCTCACCGGGGAGCTGTTTTTT.

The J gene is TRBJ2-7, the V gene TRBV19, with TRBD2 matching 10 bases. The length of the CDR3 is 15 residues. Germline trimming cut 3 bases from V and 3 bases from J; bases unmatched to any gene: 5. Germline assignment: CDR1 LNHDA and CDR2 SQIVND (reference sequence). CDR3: CASSIDIAGGYEQYF. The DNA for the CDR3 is TGTGCCAGTAGTATCGACATAGCGGGAGGCTACGAGCAGTACTTC.

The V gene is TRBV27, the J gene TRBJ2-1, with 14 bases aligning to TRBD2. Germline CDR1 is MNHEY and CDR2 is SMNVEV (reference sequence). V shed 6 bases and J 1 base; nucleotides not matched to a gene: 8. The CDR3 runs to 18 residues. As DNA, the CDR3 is TGTGCCAGCAGCTCTGGGACTAGCGGGAGCGGGTCCTACAATGAGCAGTTCTTC. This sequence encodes CASSSGTSGSGSYNEQFF.

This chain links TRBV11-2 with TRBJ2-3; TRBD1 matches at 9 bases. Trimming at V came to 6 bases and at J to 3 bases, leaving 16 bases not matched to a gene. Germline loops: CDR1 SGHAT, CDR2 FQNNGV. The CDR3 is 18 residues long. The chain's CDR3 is CASRARAGQGLFTDTQYF. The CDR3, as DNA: TGTGCCAGCAGGGCTAGAGCCGGACAGGGGTTATTTACAGATACGCAGTATTTT.